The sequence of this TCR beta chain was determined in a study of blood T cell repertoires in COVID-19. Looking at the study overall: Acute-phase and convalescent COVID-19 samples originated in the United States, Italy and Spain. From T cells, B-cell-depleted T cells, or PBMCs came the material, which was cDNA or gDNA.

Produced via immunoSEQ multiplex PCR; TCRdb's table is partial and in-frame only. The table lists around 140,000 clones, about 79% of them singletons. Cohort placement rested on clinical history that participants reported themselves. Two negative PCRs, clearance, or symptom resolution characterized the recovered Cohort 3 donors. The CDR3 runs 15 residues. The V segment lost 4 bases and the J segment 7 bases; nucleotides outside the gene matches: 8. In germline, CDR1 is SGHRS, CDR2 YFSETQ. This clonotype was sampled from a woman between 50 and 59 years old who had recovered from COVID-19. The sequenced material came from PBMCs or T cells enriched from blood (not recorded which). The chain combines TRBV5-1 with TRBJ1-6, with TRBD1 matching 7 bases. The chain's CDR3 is CASSRMAGGNSPLHF. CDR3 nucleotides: TGCGCCAGCAGCCGGATGGCAGGGGGAAATTCACCCCTCCACTTT. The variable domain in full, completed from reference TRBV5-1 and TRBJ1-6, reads KAGVTQTPRYLIKTRGQQVTLSCSPISGHRSVSWYQQTPGQGLQFLFEYFSETQRNKGNFPGRFSGRQFSNSRSEMNVSTLELGDSALYLCASSRMAGGNSPLHFGNGTRLTVT.